This T cell receptor beta chain emerged from a study of T cells after yellow fever vaccination. Study in general: Libraries from low-cell-number fractions were prepared with the SMART-Seq v4 Ultra Low Input RNA kit.

The authors made TCR cDNA by 5'RACE template switching, adding a universal primer site and UMIs. In TCRdb, the 5' RACE reads were re-called with MiXCR into one record per CDR3 protein. The data contain about 320,000 distinct CDR3 sequences, approximately 4% of them singletons. The CDR3 runs 15 residues. The germline V gene encodes CDR1 SGHDT and CDR2 YYEEEE. V lost 0 bases and J 4 bases, leaving 13 bases between the germline ends. This clonotype came up many times. This receptor was obtained from a man aged 18-30 years who received the YFV17D yellow fever vaccine. The J gene is TRBJ1-2, the V gene TRBV5-6; D may be TRBD1 (6 bases). The sequenced sample was PBMCs, obtained 15 days after the yellow fever booster vaccination. CDR3 amino acids: CASSLAGADAYGYTF. The CDR3 coding sequence is TGTGCCAGCAGCTTGGCAGGGGCAGACGCCTATGGCTACACCTTC. Together with reference TRBV5-6 and TRBJ1-2, the CDR3 gives the full variable domain: DAGVTQSPTHLIKTRGQQVTLRCSPKSGHDTVSWYQQALGQGPQFIFQYYEEEERQRGNFPDRFSGHQFPNYSSELNVNALLLGDSALYLCASSLAGADAYGYTFGSGTRLTVV.